This TCR beta chain was retrieved from a study of T cell responses to AZD1222 COVID-19 vaccine. Study outcomes and limitations: The donor group comprised mostly white British people and more females; the analysis possibly underestimated clonal diversity. Unmutated variant regions reportedly attract nearly half of all spike-specific TCRs.

Trimming took off 8 bases at V and 7 bases at J, with 14 bases between the two ends. Looked up from germline, CDR1 is MNHEY and CDR2 is SVGAGI. The CDR3 is 13 amino acids. Only in-frame clones appear in the TCRdb table, and some are missing; sequencing was by immunoSEQ multiplex PCR. Among about 180,000 clones listed, approximately 90% were seen once. About this clone itself: What it binds is unknown.

This specimen was peripheral blood, taken on day 0 of AZD1222 vaccination. The receptor's source is an adult in good health. The J gene is TRBJ2-2, the V gene TRBV6-5, with D perhaps given as TRBD1 or TRBD2 (5 bases each). The CDR3 nucleotides read TGTGCCAGCCAGGGCCTGGGGGTCGGGGAGCTGTTTTTT. It specifies CASQGLGVGELFF.